Following are 6 T cell receptor beta chains from one sample sequenced in a study of shared clonotypes between healthy human individuals. CD45RO-negative cells were positively selected for CCR7, leaving out terminally differentiated effector memory CD45RA+ cells. Measured with immunoSEQ multiplex PCR; TCRdb has only the in-frame clones, and not every one. The data hold 550,000 to 600,000 clones, with 98% observed a single time. Sequences were obtained from naive CD8+ T cells sorted from blood. The receptor set was obtained from a man aged 30 to 39 in good health.

The V and J genes are TRBV25-1 and TRBJ2-7; 8 bases fit TRBD1. The J segment lost 5 bases and the V segment lost 1 base, leaving 4 bases of the junction unmatched. This CDR3 contains 14 residues. Germline V gene data show CDR1 as MGHDK and CDR2 as SYGVNS. CDR3 sequence (DNA): TGTGCCAGCAGTGAATTGTTACAGGGGGACGAGCAGTACTTC. Amino acid sequence: CASSELLQGDEQYF.

The V and J genes are TRBV4-1 and TRBJ2-7, with no clear D. CDR3 size: 12 residues. V was clipped by 2 bases and J by 7 bases, with 9 bases between them. The germline V gene has CDR1 MGHRA and CDR2 YSYEKL. CDR3 coding DNA: TGCGCCAGCAGCCAATTGAATGAGGAGCAGTACTTC. This gives the protein CASSQLNEEQYF.

The rearrangement joins TRBV4-3 to TRBJ2-1; 8 nucleotides line up with TRBD2. The CDR3 has 13 amino acids. The germline V gene encodes CDR1 LGHNA and CDR2 YSLEER. Trimming cost V 0 bases and J 13 bases; bases outside gene matches: 5. In nucleotides, the CDR3 is TGCGCCAGCAGCCAAGAGCGGGGGGAGATACAGTTCTTC. Protein product: CASSQERGEIQFF.

J is TRBJ2-7 and V is TRBV7-9; D is perhaps TRBD1 or TRBD2 (5 bases each). Trimming pared 5 bases from V and 3 bases from J, leaving 20 bases between. The germline CDR1 and CDR2 sequences are SEHNR and FQNEAQ (reference sequence). This CDR3 spans 16 amino acids. As DNA, the CDR3 is TGTGCCAGCAGCGGTAGCCGCACTAGAGGGGACTACGAGCAGTACTTC. Protein sequence: CASSGSRTRGDYEQYF. Supplemented by reference TRBV7-9 and TRBJ2-7, the full variable domain reads DTGVSQNPRHKITKRGQNVTFRCDPISEHNRLYWYRQTLGQGPEFLTYFQNEAQLEKSRLLSDRFSAERPKGSFSTLEIQRTEQGDSAMYLCASSGSRTRGDYEQYFGPGTRLTVT.

This chain connects TRBV27 to TRBJ2-1; TRBD1 matches at 7 bases. The CDR3 is made up of 14 amino acids. V lost 5 bases, J lost 6 bases, and 7 bases stayed unmatched. The germline CDR1 and CDR2 sequences are MNHEY and SMNVEV (reference sequence). The CDR3 sequence: CASSPVTGVNEQFF. The CDR3 bases are TGTGCCAGCAGTCCGGTCACAGGGGTCAATGAGCAGTTCTTC.

The rearrangement uses TRBV11-2 and TRBJ1-1, with unresolved D. Trimming removed 7 bases from V and 5 bases from J, with 11 bases in between. This CDR3 is built from 12 residues. Germline V gene lookup returns CDR1 SGHAT and CDR2 FQNNGV. The CDR3 DNA follows: TGTGCCAGCAACCGGGATAGGACTGAAGCTTTCTTT. It translates to CASNRDRTEAFF.